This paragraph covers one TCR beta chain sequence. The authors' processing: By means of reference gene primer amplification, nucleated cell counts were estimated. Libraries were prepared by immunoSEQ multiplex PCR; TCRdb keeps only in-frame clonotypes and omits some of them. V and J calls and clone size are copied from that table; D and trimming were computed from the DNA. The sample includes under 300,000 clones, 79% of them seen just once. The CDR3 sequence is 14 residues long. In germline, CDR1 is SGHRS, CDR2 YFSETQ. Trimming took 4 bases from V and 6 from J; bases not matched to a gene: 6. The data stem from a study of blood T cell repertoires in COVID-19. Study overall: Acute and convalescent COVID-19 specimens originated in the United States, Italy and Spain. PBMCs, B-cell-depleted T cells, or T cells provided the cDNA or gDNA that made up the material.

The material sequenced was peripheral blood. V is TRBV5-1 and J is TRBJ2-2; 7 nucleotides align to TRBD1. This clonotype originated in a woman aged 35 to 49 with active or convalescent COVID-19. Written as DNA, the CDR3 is TGCGCCAGCAGCCCCTCGGGACAGTCCGGGGAGCTGTTTTTT. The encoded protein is CASSPSGQSGELFF.